These 16 T cell receptor beta chains share one sample of origin, sequenced in a study of blood T cells in healthy people across ages. PCR was performed a second time for about 7 to 11 cycles using a sample-barcoded 5' primer and a J-beta primer mix. TCRdb fed the 5' RACE reads into MiXCR, producing one record per CDR3 protein. The sample holds 850,000 to 1,000,000 distinct CDR3 sequences, about 51% seen once. The sample was blood. Receptors originate from a woman aged 60-70 years in good health.

The chain joins TRBV5-1 to TRBJ2-3, with D unresolved. V was trimmed by 0 bases and J by 4 bases, leaving 9 bases between them. The CDR3 sequence is 14 residues long. Germline V lookup: CDR1 SGHRS, CDR2 YFSETQ. The CDR3 region has the DNA TGCGCCAGCAGCTTGGACGGTCCTTCAGATACGCAGTATTTT. As protein: CASSLDGPSDTQYF.

This clonotype turned up a few times. The rearrangement uses TRBV7-9 and TRBJ2-7; unclear D gene. CDR3 length: 13 residues. Germline V lookup: CDR1 SEHNR, CDR2 FQNEAQ (reference sequence). The germline V and J ends were trimmed by 1 base and 7 bases, with 11 bases remaining between them. CDR3 protein: CASSLGSGNEQYF. As DNA, the CDR3 is TGTGCCAGCAGCTTAGGTTCCGGAAATGAGCAGTACTTC.

The CDR3 spells CASSHGTSGRLDEQFF. The CDR3 bases are TGTGCCAGCAGCCATGGGACTAGCGGGAGGTTGGATGAGCAGTTCTTC. The J gene is TRBJ2-1, the V gene TRBV3-1, with 15 nucleotides matching TRBD2. The V gene's germline CDR1 is LGHDT and CDR2 YNNKEL (reference sequence). The CDR3 is 16 residues long. The ends lost 3 bases at V and 8 bases at J; junction bases unmatched: 5.

This rearrangement joins TRBV27 to TRBJ2-6, with 10 bases matching TRBD1. V shed 5 bases, J shed 1 base, and the junction held 11 bases outside the gene matches. The length of the CDR3 is 19 residues. Germline CDR1 and CDR2: MNHEY and SMNVEV (reference sequence). Here the CDR3 DNA reads TGTGCCAGCAGTCCCTCCCTCCGGGACAGGGGATCTGGGGCCAACGTCCTGACTTTC. Residues: CASSPSLRDRGSGANVLTF.

The rearrangement joins TRBV29-1 to TRBJ2-1; 8 bases line up with TRBD1. The germline CDR1 and CDR2 sequences are SQVTM and ANQGSEA. Unmatched junction bases numbered 6, after V lost 7 bases and J lost 4 bases. CDR3 length: 13 residues. The DNA for the CDR3 is TGCAGCGGCGGACAGGGCAGGTACAATGAGCAGTTCTTC. Its protein product is CSGGQGRYNEQFF.

The chain joins TRBV6-6 to TRBJ1-1, with TRBD1 as a possible D gene (6 bases). The CDR3 is made up of 14 amino acids. Trimming left V 2 bases short and J 3 bases short, with 10 bases between. Germline assignment: CDR1 MNHNY and CDR2 SVGAGI (reference sequence). CDR3 in amino acids: CASSYLEGDTEAFF. CDR3 DNA: TGTGCCAGCAGTTACCTTGAGGGGGACACTGAAGCTTTCTTT.

The chain joins TRBV4-2 to TRBJ2-6; D not certain. The germline gives CDR1 LGHNA, CDR2 YNFKEQ. The CDR3 has 17 residues. V lost 3 bases and J 0 bases, leaving 12 bases between the germline ends. CDR3 loop: CASSQRYWDSGANVLTF. Written as DNA, the CDR3 is TGTGCCAGCAGCCAGAGGTACTGGGACTCTGGGGCCAACGTCCTGACTTTC.

This clonotype was observed a handful of times. V and J are TRBV29-1 and TRBJ2-5; D is possibly TRBD1 or TRBD2 (5 bases each). This CDR3 spans 12 amino acids. V was cut by 7 bases and J by 3 bases, with 12 bases left in between. Germline lookup yields CDR1 SQVTM and CDR2 ANQGSEA. CDR3 loop: CSAWGSEETQYF. The CDR3 coding sequence is TGCAGCGCCTGGGGGTCAGAAGAGACCCAGTACTTC.

This clonotype was detected a few times. The chain couples TRBV7-2 to TRBJ2-3; D is uncertain. This CDR3 spans 14 amino acids. Germline lookup yields CDR1 SGHTA and CDR2 FQGNSA. Trimming stripped 5 bases from V and 0 bases from J, with 9 bases between. The CDR3 protein is CASSLMGSTDTQYF. CDR3 DNA sequence: TGTGCCAGCAGCCTCATGGGGAGCACAGATACGCAGTATTTT.

CDR3 residues: CASSRDRLDEPQHF. The CDR3 coding sequence is TGTGCCAGCAGCCGGGACCGGCTGGATGAGCCCCAGCATTTT. The rearrangement links TRBV7-2 to TRBJ1-5; perhaps TRBD1 as D (5 bases). The V end lost 5 bases, the J end lost 8 bases, and 16 bases lay between the germline ends. The CDR3 consists of 14 residues. CDR1 is SGHTA and CDR2 is FQGNSA in the germline V gene.

This chain links TRBV28 with TRBJ2-1; 10 bases line up with TRBD2. V dropped 3 bases and J dropped 7; count of bases not matched to a gene: 18. The germline CDR1 and CDR2 sequences are MDHEN and SYDVKM. CDR3 length: 19 residues. CDR3 in DNA: TGTGCCAGCAGTTTCCGCCCCCTAGGTATAGCGGGAGGTTGGAATGAGCAGTTCTTC. Its translation: CASSFRPLGIAGGWNEQFF.

J is TRBJ2-7 and V is TRBV15, with 8 bases that match TRBD2. Germline assignment: CDR1 LNHNV and CDR2 YYDKDF (reference sequence). V dropped 5 bases and J dropped 0; count of bases not matched to a gene: 3. The CDR3 spans 14 residues. The CDR3 spells CATSLGTSSYEQYF. The CDR3 DNA sequence: TGTGCCACCAGCTTGGGGACTAGCTCCTACGAGCAGTACTTC.

This clonotype is a singleton in its sample. CDR3 region: CATSDTRGRSAYNEQFF. The DNA of the CDR3 is TGTGCCACCAGTGATACGCGGGGCCGAAGCGCCTACAATGAGCAGTTCTTC. The rearrangement joins TRBV24-1 to TRBJ2-1; tentatively, D is TRBD2 (6 bases). V was trimmed by 3 bases and J by 2 bases, leaving 16 bases between them. The CDR3 runs to 17 residues. Germline CDR1 is KGHDR and CDR2 is SFDVKD.

V gene TRBV27 combines with J gene TRBJ2-3, with D perhaps matching TRBD2 (5 bases). The CDR3 is 14 residues long. The germline gives CDR1 MNHEY, CDR2 SMNVEV (reference sequence). Trimming stripped 8 bases from V and 4 bases from J, with 16 bases between. CDR3 protein: CASEGTRQADTQYF. The CDR3 nucleotides read TGTGCCAGCGAAGGAACTAGGCAGGCAGATACGCAGTATTTT.

This chain links TRBV6-1 with TRBJ1-2; 7 nucleotides agree with TRBD1. The V gene's germline CDR1 is MNHNS and CDR2 SASEGT. The CDR3 sequence is 14 residues long. Trimming at V came to 6 bases and at J to 4 bases, leaving 8 bases not matched to a gene. For the CDR3, the DNA is TGTGCCAGCAGAGTTGAGACAGGGTTCTATGGCTACACCTTC. It translates to CASRVETGFYGYTF.

The rearrangement links TRBV4-1 to TRBJ1-4; D gene ambiguous. Trimming shortened V by 0 bases and J by 4 bases, and 15 bases separated the two germline ends. The CDR3 contains 17 residues. Germline V gene data show CDR1 as MGHRA and CDR2 as YSYEKL. CDR3 in amino acids: CASSQEVGEENNEKLFF. The DNA for the CDR3 is TGCGCCAGCAGCCAAGAGGTTGGGGAAGAGAATAATGAAAAACTGTTTTTT.